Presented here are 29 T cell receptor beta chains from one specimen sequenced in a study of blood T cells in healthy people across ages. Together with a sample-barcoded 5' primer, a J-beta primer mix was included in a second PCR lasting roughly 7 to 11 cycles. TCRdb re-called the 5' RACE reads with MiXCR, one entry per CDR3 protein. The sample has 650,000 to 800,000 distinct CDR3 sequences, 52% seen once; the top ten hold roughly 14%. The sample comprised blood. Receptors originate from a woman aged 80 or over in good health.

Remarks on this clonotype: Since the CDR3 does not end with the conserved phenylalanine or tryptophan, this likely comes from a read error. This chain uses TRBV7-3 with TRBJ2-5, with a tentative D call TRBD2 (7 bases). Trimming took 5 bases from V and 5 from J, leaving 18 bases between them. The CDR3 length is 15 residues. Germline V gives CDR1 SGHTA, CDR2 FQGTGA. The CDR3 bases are TGTGCCAGCAGCCCAACCGGGGGGCCCGTGGAGACCCAGTACTAC. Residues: CASSPTGGPVETQYY.

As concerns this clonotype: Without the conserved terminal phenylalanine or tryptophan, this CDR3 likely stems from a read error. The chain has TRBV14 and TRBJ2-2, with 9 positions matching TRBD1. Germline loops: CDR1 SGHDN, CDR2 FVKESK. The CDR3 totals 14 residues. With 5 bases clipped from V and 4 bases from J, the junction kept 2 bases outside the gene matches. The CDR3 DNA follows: TGTGCCAGCAGCTTGACAGGGGGCACCGGGGAGCTGTTTTCT. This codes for CASSLTGGTGELFS.

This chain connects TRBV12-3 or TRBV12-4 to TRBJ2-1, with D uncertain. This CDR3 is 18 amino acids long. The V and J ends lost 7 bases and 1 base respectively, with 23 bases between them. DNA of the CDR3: TGTGCCAGCACCAAGAAGGTTCTAGGTCTCCCTTCCTACAATGAGCAGTTCTTC. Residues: CASTKKVLGLPSYNEQFF.

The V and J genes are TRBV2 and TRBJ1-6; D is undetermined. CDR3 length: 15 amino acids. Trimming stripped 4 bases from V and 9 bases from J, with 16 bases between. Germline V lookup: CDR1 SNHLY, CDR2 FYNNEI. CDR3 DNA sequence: TGTGCCAGCAGTGTAGCGCCGACTGTAGGTTCACCCCTCCACTTT. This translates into CASSVAPTVGSPLHF.

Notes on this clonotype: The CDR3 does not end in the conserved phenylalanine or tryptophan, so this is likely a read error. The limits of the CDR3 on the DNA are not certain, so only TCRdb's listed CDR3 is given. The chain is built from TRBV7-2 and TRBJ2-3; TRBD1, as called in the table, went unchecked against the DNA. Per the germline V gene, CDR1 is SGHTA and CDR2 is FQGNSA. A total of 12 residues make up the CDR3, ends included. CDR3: CASSLGATLSYL.

The CDR3, as DNA: TGTGCCAGCAGCAGTATAGGGTTCATCAATGAAAAACTGTTTTTT. Protein product: CASSSIGFINEKLFF. The V call is TRBV12-3 or TRBV12-4, the J call TRBJ1-4; D uncertain. This CDR3 contains 15 residues. The V end was cut by 6 bases, the J end by 5 bases, with 16 bases between.

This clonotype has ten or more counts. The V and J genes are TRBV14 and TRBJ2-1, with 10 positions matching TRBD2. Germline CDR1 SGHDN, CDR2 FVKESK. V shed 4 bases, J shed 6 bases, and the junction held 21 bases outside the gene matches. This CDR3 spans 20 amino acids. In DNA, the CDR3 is TGTGCCAGCAGCCCGCCCCGGACTAGCGGAACTACTCTCGGGGTCAATGAGCAGTTCTTC. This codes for CASSPPRTSGTTLGVNEQFF.

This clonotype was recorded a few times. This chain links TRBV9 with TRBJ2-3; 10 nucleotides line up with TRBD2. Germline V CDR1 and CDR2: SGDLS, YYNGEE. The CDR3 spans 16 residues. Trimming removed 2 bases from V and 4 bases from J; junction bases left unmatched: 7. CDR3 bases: TGTGCCAGCAGCGTTGCCCTAGCGGGGGAAGCAGATACGCAGTATTTT. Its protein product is CASSVALAGEADTQYF. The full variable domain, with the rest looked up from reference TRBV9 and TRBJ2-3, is DSGVTQTPKHLITATGQRVTLRCSPRSGDLSVYWYQQSLDQGLQFLIQYYNGEERAKGNILERFSAQQFPDLHSELNLSSLELGDSALYFCASSVALAGEADTQYFGPGTRLTVL.

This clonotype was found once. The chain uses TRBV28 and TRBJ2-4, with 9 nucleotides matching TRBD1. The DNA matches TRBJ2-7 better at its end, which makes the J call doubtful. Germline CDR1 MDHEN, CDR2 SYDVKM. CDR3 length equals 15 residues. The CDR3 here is CASSGYRDRVREQYF. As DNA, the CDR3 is TGTGCCAGCAGTGGATACCGGGACAGGGTTCGCGAGCAGTACTTC.

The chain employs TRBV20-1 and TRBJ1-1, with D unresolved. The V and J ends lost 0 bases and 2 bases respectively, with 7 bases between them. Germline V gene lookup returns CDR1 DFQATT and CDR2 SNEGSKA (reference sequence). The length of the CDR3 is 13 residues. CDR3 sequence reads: CSARDPINTEAFF. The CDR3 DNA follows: TGCAGTGCTAGAGACCCTATAAACACTGAAGCTTTCTTT.

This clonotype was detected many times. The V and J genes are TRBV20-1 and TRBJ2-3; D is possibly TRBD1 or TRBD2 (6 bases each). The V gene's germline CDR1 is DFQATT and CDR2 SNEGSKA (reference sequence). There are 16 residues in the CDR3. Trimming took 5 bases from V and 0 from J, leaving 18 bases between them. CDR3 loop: CSACHRVGTSTDTQYF. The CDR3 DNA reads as TGCAGTGCTTGCCACAGGGTAGGGACTAGCACAGATACGCAGTATTTT.

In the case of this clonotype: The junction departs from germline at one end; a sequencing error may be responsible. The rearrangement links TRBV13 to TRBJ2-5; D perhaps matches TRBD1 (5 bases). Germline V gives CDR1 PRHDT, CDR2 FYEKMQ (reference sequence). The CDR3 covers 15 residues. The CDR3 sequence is CVSSRASRVGETQYF. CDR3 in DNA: TGTGTCAGCAGCAGGGCGAGCAGGGTCGGAGAGACCCAGTACTTC.

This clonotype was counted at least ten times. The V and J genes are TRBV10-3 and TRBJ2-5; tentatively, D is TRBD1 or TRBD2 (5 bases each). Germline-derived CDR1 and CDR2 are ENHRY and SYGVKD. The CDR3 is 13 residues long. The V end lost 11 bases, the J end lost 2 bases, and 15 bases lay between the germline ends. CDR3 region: CASHRDQQETQYF. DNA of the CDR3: TGTGCCTCCCACCGGGACCAACAAGAGACCCAGTACTTC.

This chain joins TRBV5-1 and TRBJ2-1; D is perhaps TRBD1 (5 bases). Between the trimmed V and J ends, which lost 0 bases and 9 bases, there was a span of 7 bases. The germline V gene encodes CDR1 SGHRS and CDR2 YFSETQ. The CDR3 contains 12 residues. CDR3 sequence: CASSLEGREQFF. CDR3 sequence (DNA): TGCGCCAGCAGCTTGGAGGGGCGTGAGCAGTTCTTC.

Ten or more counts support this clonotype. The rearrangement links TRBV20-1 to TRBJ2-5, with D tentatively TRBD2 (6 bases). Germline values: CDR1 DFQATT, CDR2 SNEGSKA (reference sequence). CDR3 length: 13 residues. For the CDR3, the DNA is TGCAGCGCAGTGAGAACAGGAGGGGAGACCCAGTACTTC. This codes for CSAVRTGGETQYF.

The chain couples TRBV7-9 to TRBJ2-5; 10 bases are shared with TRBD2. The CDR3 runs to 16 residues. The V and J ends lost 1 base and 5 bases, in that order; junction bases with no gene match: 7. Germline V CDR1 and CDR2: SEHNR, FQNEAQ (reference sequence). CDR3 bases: TGTGCCAGCAGCTTAGATTTCACTAGCGGGATCGAGACCCAGTACTTC. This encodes CASSLDFTSGIETQYF.

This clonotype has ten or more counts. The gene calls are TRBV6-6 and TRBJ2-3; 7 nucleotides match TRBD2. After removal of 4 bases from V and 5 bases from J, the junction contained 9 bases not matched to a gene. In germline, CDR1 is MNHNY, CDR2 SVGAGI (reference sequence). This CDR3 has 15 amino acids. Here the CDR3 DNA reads TGTGCCAGCAGTTTAGGAGGAAGGGAGGGAGATACGCAGTATTTT. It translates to CASSLGGREGDTQYF.

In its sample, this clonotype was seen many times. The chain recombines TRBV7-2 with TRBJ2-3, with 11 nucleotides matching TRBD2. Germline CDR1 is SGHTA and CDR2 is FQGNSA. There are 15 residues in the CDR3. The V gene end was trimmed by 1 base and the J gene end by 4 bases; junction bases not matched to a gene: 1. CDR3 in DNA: TGTGCCAGCAGCTTAGTTAGCGGGGGGGCAGATACGCAGTATTTT. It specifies CASSLVSGGADTQYF.

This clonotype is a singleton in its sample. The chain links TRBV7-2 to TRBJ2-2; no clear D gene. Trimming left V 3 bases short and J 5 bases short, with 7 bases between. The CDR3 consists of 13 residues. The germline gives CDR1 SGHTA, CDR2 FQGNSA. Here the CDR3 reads CASSFWETGELFF. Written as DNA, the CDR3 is TGTGCCAGCAGCTTCTGGGAAACCGGGGAGCTGTTTTTT.

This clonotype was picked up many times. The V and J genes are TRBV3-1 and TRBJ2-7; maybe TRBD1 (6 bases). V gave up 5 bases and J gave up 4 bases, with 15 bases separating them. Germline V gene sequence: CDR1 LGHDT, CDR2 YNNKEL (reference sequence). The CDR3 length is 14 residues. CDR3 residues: CASSDTGSPYEQYF. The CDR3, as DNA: TGTGCCAGCAGCGACACAGGGTCTCCTTACGAGCAGTACTTC.

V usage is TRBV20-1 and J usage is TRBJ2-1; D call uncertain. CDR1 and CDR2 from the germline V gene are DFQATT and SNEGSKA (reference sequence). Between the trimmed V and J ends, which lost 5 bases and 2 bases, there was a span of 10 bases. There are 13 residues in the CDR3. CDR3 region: CSAPGPTYNEQFF. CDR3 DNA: TGCAGTGCTCCGGGCCCCACCTACAATGAGCAGTTCTTC.

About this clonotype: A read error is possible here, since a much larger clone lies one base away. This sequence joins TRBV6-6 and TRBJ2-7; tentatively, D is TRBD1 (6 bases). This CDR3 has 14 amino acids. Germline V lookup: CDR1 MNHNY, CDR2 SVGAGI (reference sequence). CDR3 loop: CASSDSQGSYEQYF. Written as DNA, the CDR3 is TGTGCCAGCAGTGACTCACAGGGATCCTACGAGCAGTACTTC.

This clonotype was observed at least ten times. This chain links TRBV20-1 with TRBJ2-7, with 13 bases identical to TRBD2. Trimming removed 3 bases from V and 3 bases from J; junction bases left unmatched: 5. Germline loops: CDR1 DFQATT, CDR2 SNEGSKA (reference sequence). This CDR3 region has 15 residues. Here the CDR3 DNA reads TGCAGTGCTAGGGGGACTAGCGGGAATTTCTACGAGCAGTACTTC. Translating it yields CSARGTSGNFYEQYF.

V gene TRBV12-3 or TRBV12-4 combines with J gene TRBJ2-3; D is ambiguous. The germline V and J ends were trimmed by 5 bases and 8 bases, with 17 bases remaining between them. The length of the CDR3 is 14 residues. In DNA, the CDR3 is TGTGCCAGCAGTGTAGTAGCCTCATCGGGTACGCAGTATTTT. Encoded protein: CASSVVASSGTQYF.

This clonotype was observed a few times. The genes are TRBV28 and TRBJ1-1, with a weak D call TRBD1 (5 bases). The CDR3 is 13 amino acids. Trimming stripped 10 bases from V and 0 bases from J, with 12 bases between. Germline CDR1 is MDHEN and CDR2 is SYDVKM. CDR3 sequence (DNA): TGTGCCATCAGACAGTACATGAACACTGAAGCTTTCTTT. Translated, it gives CAIRQYMNTEAFF.

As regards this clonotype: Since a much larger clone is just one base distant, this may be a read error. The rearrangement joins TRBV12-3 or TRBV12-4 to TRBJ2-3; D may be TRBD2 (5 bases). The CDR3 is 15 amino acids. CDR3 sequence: CACRASGINTDTQYF. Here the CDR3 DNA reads TGTGCCTGCAGAGCCTCGGGAATCAACACAGATACGCAGTATTTT.

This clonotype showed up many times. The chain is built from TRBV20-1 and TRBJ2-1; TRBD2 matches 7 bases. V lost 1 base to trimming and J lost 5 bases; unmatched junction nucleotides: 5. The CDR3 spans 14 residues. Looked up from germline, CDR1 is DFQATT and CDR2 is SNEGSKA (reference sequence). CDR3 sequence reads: CSARAGGINNEQFF. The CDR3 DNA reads TGCAGTGCTAGAGCGGGAGGAATTAACAATGAGCAGTTCTTC.

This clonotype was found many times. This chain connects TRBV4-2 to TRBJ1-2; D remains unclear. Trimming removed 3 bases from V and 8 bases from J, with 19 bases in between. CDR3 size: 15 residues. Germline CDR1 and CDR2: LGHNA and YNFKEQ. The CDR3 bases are TGTGCCAGCAGCCATTATCAGCGGCGAGAGGAAGGCTACACCTTC. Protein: CASSHYQRREEGYTF.

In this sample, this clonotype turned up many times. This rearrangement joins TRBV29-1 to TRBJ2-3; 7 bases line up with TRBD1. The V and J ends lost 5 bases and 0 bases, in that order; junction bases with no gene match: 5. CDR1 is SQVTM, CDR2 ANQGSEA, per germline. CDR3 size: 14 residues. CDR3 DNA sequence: TGCAGCGTTCAGGGACAGTTTAGCACAGATACGCAGTATTTT. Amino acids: CSVQGQFSTDTQYF.